This record looks at one T cell receptor beta chain sequence and its context. What it recognizes is unknown. The data stem from a study of OX40 agonist ivuxolimab in advanced cancers. Study at large: Each dose-escalation patient presented with hepatocellular carcinoma, melanoma, renal cell or head and neck cancer. Previous treatment with anti-PD-1, anti-PD-L1 or anti-CTLA-4 therapy was allowed; more than 35% had received some.

Clones were read by immunoSEQ multiplex PCR, and TCRdb kept only the in-frame ones, dropping some. Of tens of thousands of clones listed, approximately 85% are singletons. There are 13 residues in the CDR3. The V segment lost 6 bases and the J segment 14 bases; nucleotides outside the gene matches: 4. CDR1 LGHNT and CDR2 FRNRAP come from the germline V gene. Study-wide findings and caveats: In the 0.1 to 3.0 mg/kg range, CD4+ and CD8+ blood T cells had expanded clonally by week 6.

The chain combines TRBV12-5 with TRBJ2-1; TRBD2 agrees at 16 bases. The starting material was CD4+ or CD8+ T cells sorted from blood, obtained in a trial of the OX40 agonist ivuxolimab. The TCR sequence derives from an adult with an advanced solid tumor such as melanoma, head and neck, liver or kidney cancer. CDR3 sequence (DNA): TGTGCTAGTGGAGGGACTAGCGGGAGGGCCGAGTTCTTC. Its protein is CASGGTSGRAEFF. The entire variable domain, with the rest obtained from reference TRBV12-5 and TRBJ2-1, is as follows: DARVTQTPRHKVTEMGQEVTMRCQPILGHNTVFWYRQTMMQGLELLAYFRNRAPLDDSGMPKDRFSAEMPDATLATLKIQPSEPRDSAVYFCASGGTSGRAEFFGPGTRLTVL.